These T cell receptor beta chains were read from a single sample in a study of shared clonotypes between healthy human individuals. The protocol was immunoSEQ multiplex PCR, while the TCRdb copy is restricted to in-frame clones and leaves out a portion. The data contain roughly 640,000 clones, approximately 74% of them singletons. The material sequenced was memory CD4+ T cells sorted from blood. Receptors were obtained from a woman aged 25 to 39 in good health. Each CDR3 is given with its conserved first and last residue.

>TRBV30
CAWSVQASYEQYF
>TRBV14
CASSQVLEPGEQYF
>TRBV7-9
CASSLHQGAEKLFF
>TRBV19
CASSKESMGYEQYF
>TRBV29-1
CSVGGADTEAFF
>TRBV7-2
CASSLVPGSSLGETQYF
>TRBV6-1
CASSEALAGGTDTQYF
>TRBV7-9
CASSSGQGAIKETQYF
>TRBV7-2
CASSFKASGGTKYF
>TRBV5-1
CASSLAGDETYEQYF
>TRBV6-1
CASNRGQGFGQPQHF
>TRBV20-1
CSARPLETQYF
>TRBV7-9
CASKEYQRDEKLFF
>TRBV5-1
CASSAPGLAGVHEQFF
>TRBV28
CASSLRLGRAEETQYF
>TRBV25-1
CASSSSGQDSSYNEQFF
>TRBV6-1
CASREGTTNEKLFF
>TRBV19
CASSIEEGTGSYEQYF
>TRBV9
CASSGTSGSTDTQYF
>TRBV6-1
CASTWGDTSYEQYF
>TRBV18
CASSPRGIGSYEQYF
>TRBV19
CASLSWGNTEAFF
>TRBV7-3
CASSLLGGEDGYTF
>TRBV5-1
CASSLTGGATDTQYF
>TRBV28
CASSSQRGLNEQYF
>TRBV6-1
CASRATGVSAFF
>TRBV28
CASSLFQVNQPQHF
>TRBV5-1
CASQTGQGYGYTF
>TRBV5-1
CASSLGGLDEKLFF
>TRBV25-1
CASNRTGGPPPYEQYF
>TRBV5-1
CASSSASNTGELFF
>TRBV5-6
CASSSLDSSYEQYF
>TRBV6-5
CASRGRIGNTEAFF
>TRBV5-4
CASSLVPRGEQYF
>TRBV7-9
CASSLVSNYGYTF
>TRBV7-2
CASSLSSGDSYQETQYF
>TRBV5-1
CASSPQDAGANVLTF
>TRBV25-1
CASSPRGGLYTGELFF
>TRBV7-9
CASSQGLAETYEQYF
>TRBV19
CASSISAGGRAKNIQYF
>TRBV29-1
CSVSGQLYGYTF
>TRBV11-2
CASGRTSVTDTQYF
>TRBV7-8
CASRYSRGHNFYEQYF
>TRBV6-5
CASRHGQASTDTQYF
>TRBV5-1
CASSPKAGIENIQYF
>TRBV28
CATSGAETQYF
>TRBV28
CASSSSGPTAGQYF
>TRBV5-1
CASSLVISQETQYF
>TRBV2
CASGSGTGWYEQYF
>TRBV2
CASSERGYQETQYF
>TRBV9
CASSASGASYGYTF
>TRBV2
CASSEVSSEKLFF